Listed below are T cell receptor beta chains from one sample, sequenced in a study of shared clonotypes between healthy human individuals. Here immunoSEQ multiplex PCR was the method, and the copy in TCRdb shows in-frame clones only, minus some. Altogether millions of clones are present, 80% to 95% being singletons, with the ten largest covering about 0.37%. Sample: naive CD4+ T cells from PBMCs. The receptors stem from a young man in good health. Some clones in this sample may be carry-over from other donors' samples. Both conserved end residues are part of each CDR3. A D gene is named only where the DNA matches it firmly. Clone size is not always given. Where it is, it says once, few, many or a class for expanded clones.

CDR3 protein | CDR3 DNA | V gene | clone size | D gene | CDR3 length | J gene
CASRGSPWGTSGSYEQYF | TGTGCCAGCCGTGGCTCTCCCTGGGGGACTAGCGGTTCCTACGAGCAGTACTTC | TRBV27 | NA | TRBD2 | 18 | TRBJ2-7
CASSDVGAVSGYTF | TGTGCCAGCAGTGATGTGGGGGCCGTGAGTGGCTACACCTTC | TRBV2 | NA | NA | 14 | TRBJ1-2
CASLGDRTDTQYF | TGCGCCAGCCTAGGCGACCGCACAGATACGCAGTATTTT | TRBV5-1 | NA | NA | 13 | TRBJ2-3
CASSLGVGGSSYNEQFF | TGTGCCAGCAGCTTGGGTGTCGGGGGAAGCTCCTACAATGAGCAGTTCTTC | TRBV5-4 | once | NA | 17 | TRBJ2-1
CASSLSRSGNTIYF | TGTGCCAGCAGTTTAAGTAGATCTGGAAACACCATATATTTT | TRBV28 | NA | NA | 14 | TRBJ1-3
CSVGTGGYEQYF | TGCAGCGTTGGGACAGGGGGTTACGAGCAGTACTTC | TRBV29-1 | once | TRBD1 | 12 | TRBJ2-7
CASSLSKPTDTQYF | TGTGCCAGCAGCTTAAGTAAGCCCACAGATACGCAGTATTTT | TRBV7-9 | NA | NA | 14 | TRBJ2-3
CASSLDNSPLHF | TGTGCCAGCAGCTTGGATAATTCACCCCTCCACTTT | TRBV7-9 | NA | NA | 12 | TRBJ1-6
CASAPRVNTEAFF | TGTGCCAGCGCTCCTCGAGTGAACACTGAAGCTTTCTTT | TRBV6-1 | NA | NA | 13 | TRBJ1-1
CASSHRDRTGELFF | TGTGCCAGCAGCCACCGGGACAGGACCGGGGAGCTGTTTTTT | TRBV7-8 | NA | TRBD1 | 14 | TRBJ2-2
CASSAISGSISEQYF | TGTGCCAGCAGCGCAATTAGCGGGAGTATCTCCGAGCAGTACTTC | TRBV9 | NA | TRBD2 | 15 | TRBJ2-7
CASSYSTGGEETQYF | TGTGCCAGCAGTTACTCGACAGGGGGCGAAGAGACCCAGTACTTC | TRBV6-5 | NA | TRBD1 | 15 | TRBJ2-5
CASSFLAGDVYNEQFF | TGTGCCAGCAGCTTTCTAGCGGGAGATGTCTACAATGAGCAGTTCTTC | TRBV5-6 | NA | TRBD2 | 16 | TRBJ2-1
CATSRDPAGRLNEKLFF | TGTGCCACCAGCAGAGATCCTGCGGGCAGACTTAATGAAAAACTGTTTTTT | TRBV15 | NA | NA | 17 | TRBJ1-4
CAILGPYEQYF | TGTGCCATCCTCGGGCCGTACGAGCAGTACTTC | TRBV28 | NA | NA | 11 | TRBJ2-7
CASSLSDGALYNEQFF | TGCGCCAGCAGCTTGAGCGACGGGGCGCTCTACAATGAGCAGTTCTTC | TRBV5-1 | NA | NA | 16 | TRBJ2-1
CASSPRSTGETQYF | TGTGCCAGCAGCCCCCGATCCACAGGGGAGACCCAGTACTTC | TRBV7-2 | once | NA | 14 | TRBJ2-5
CASGPSGTLSTDTQYF | TGTGCCAGCGGGCCTAGCGGGACTCTGAGCACAGATACGCAGTATTTT | TRBV9 | NA | TRBD2 | 16 | TRBJ2-3
CAWSVGLQETQYF | TGTGCCTGGAGTGTGGGGTTGCAAGAGACCCAGTACTTC | TRBV30 | NA | NA | 13 | TRBJ2-5
CASSVGDTDTQYF | TGTGCCAGCAGCGTAGGGGATACAGATACGCAGTATTTT | TRBV9 | NA | NA | 13 | TRBJ2-3
CASSQEPGGRNTEAFF | TGTGCCAGCAGCCAAGAGCCAGGGGGGAGGAACACTGAAGCTTTCTTT | TRBV4-2 | few | TRBD1 | 16 | TRBJ1-1
CASSSSGAYNEQFF | TGTGCCAGCAGCTCGAGCGGGGCCTACAATGAGCAGTTCTTC | TRBV11-2 | NA | TRBD2 | 14 | TRBJ2-1
CASSQYRTENTEAFF | TGTGCCAGCAGCCAATACCGGACAGAGAACACTGAAGCTTTCTTT | TRBV11-2 | once | NA | 15 | TRBJ1-1
CASSLTPAGSNIQYF | TGTGCCAGCAGCTTAACCCCAGCGGGATCAAACATTCAGTACTTC | TRBV7-3 | NA | TRBD2 | 15 | TRBJ2-4
CASSLIGTPFEAQYF | TGCGCCAGCAGCCTCATAGGGACACCCTTTGAAGCGCAGTACTTC | TRBV4-1 | NA | NA | 15 | TRBJ2-7
CASSLTGGEDTQYF | TGCGCCAGCAGCTTGACAGGGGGCGAGGATACGCAGTATTTT | TRBV5-1 | NA | TRBD1 | 14 | TRBJ2-3
CAISPGLAGGPGELFF | TGTGCCATCAGTCCGGGACTAGCGGGAGGGCCAGGGGAGCTGTTTTTT | TRBV10-3 | NA | TRBD2 | 16 | TRBJ2-2
CASSPGRQETQYF | TGTGCCAGCAGCCCAGGCCGTCAAGAGACCCAGTACTTC | TRBV5-4 | NA | NA | 13 | TRBJ2-5
CASSLGLAGVGKNIQYF | TGTGCCAGCAGCTTGGGACTAGCGGGAGTTGGCAAAAACATTCAGTACTTC | TRBV9 | NA | TRBD2 | 17 | TRBJ2-4
CASSLGSWGTGAYEQYF | TGTGCCAGCAGCTTGGGTTCTTGGGGGACAGGGGCCTACGAGCAGTACTTC | TRBV5-6 | NA | TRBD1 | 17 | TRBJ2-7